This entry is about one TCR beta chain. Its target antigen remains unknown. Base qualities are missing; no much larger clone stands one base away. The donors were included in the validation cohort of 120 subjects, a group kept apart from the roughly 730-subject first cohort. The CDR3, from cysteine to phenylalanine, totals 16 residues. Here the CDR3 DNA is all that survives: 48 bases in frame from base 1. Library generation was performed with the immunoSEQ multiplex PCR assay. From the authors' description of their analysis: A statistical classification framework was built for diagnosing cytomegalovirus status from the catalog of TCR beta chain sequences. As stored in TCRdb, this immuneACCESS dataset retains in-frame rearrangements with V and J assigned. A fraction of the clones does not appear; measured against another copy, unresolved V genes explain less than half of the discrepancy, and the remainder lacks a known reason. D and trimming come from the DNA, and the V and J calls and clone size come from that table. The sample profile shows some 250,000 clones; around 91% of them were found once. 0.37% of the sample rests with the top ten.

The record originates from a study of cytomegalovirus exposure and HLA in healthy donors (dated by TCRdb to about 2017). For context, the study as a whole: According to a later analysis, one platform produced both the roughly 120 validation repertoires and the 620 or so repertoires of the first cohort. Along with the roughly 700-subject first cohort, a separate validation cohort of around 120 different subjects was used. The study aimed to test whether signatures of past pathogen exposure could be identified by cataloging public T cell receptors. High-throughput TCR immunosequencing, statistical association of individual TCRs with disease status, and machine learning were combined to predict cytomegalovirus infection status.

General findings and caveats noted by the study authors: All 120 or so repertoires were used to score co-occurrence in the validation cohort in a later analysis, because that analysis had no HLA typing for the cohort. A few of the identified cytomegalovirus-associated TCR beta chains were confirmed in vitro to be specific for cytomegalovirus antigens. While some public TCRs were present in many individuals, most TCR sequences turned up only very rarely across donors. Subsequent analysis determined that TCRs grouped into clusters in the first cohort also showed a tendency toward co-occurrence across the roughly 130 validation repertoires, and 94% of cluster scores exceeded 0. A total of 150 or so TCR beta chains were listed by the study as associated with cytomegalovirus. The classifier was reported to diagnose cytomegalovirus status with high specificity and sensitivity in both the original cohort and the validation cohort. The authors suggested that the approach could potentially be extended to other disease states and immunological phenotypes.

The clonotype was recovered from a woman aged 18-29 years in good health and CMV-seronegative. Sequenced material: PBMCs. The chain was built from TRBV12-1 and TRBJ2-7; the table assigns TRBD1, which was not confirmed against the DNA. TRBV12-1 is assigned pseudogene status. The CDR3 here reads CASSFVVPGKTYEQYF. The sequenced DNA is TGTGCCAGCAGCTTTGTTGTTCCAGGGAAAACCTACGAGCAGTACTTC.